This passage covers 15 T cell receptor beta chains from one sample sequenced in a study of shared clonotypes between healthy human individuals. Profiling relied on immunoSEQ multiplex PCR, and the TCRdb table lists in-frame clones only, not all of them. The sample yields 2,500,000 or so clones, 90% to 95% seen once. The sequencing sample was made of naive CD4+ T cells from PBMCs. The subset is: CD45RA+ positively selected. All receptors come from a man between 18 and 29 years old in good health. Some clones in this sample may be carry-over from other donors' samples.

The chain has TRBV7-6 and TRBJ1-3; perhaps TRBD1 as D (5 bases). Germline V gives CDR1 SGHVS, CDR2 FNYEAQ. With 5 bases removed from V and 0 bases from J, the gap between germline ends came to 8 bases. The length of the CDR3 is 14 residues. The CDR3 nucleotides read TGTGCCAGCAGCACGGGGCTCTCTGGAAACACCATATATTTT. Translating it yields CASSTGLSGNTIYF.

The chain employs TRBV6-5 and TRBJ2-3, with D possibly matching TRBD2 (5 bases). The CDR3 is 14 residues long. The V end lost 5 bases, the J end lost 3 bases, and 12 bases lay between the germline ends. CDR1 and CDR2 from the germline V gene are MNHEY and SVGAGI. The DNA for the CDR3 is TGTGCCAGCAGTACCGGACTTCTTACAGATACGCAGTATTTT. It specifies CASSTGLLTDTQYF.

The chain uses TRBV28 and TRBJ2-7; the D gene is possibly TRBD2 (6 bases). The germline gives CDR1 MDHEN, CDR2 SYDVKM. V gave up 6 bases and J gave up 0 bases, with 15 bases separating them. The CDR3 is made up of 15 amino acids. The CDR3 sequence: CASRGSAGNSYEQYF. DNA for the CDR3: TGTGCCAGCAGGGGCTCGGCGGGGAACTCCTACGAGCAGTACTTC. Full variable domain (rest looked up from reference TRBV28 and TRBJ2-7): DVKVTQSSRYLVKRTGEKVFLECVQDMDHENMFWYRQDPGLGLRLIYFSYDVKMKEKGDIPEGYSVSREKKERFSLILESASTNQTSMYLCASRGSAGNSYEQYFGPGTRLTVT.

J is TRBJ1-1 and V is TRBV28; the match to TRBD1 covers 8 bases. The J segment lost 10 bases and the V segment lost 5 bases, leaving 9 bases of the junction unmatched. Germline CDR1 reads MDHEN; CDR2 reads SYDVKM. CDR3 length: 13 amino acids. CDR3 protein: CASSMQQGGGAFF. The DNA for the CDR3 is TGTGCCAGCAGTATGCAACAGGGGGGGGGAGCTTTCTTT.

V usage is TRBV25-1 and J usage is TRBJ2-7; D unclear. The CDR3 is 15 residues long. Trimming took off 3 bases at V and 1 base at J, with 13 bases between the two ends. Per germline, CDR1 MGHDK and CDR2 SYGVNS. In DNA form, the CDR3 reads TGTGCCAGCAGTGATAGTGTCTCCCTATCCTACGAGCAGTACTTC. Protein product: CASSDSVSLSYEQYF.

The rearrangement uses TRBV6-5 and TRBJ1-5; 8 bases line up with TRBD1. The CDR3 runs to 14 residues. The V gene's germline CDR1 is MNHEY and CDR2 SVGAGI. J was trimmed by 7 bases and V by 5 bases; bases with no gene match: 7. Written as DNA, the CDR3 is TGTGCCAGCAGTAGCGCAGGGGGCGGACAGCCCCAGCATTTT. Its protein product is CASSSAGGGQPQHF.

The chain couples TRBV27 to TRBJ2-7; D not certain. The V end was cut by 4 bases, the J end by 2 bases, with 15 bases between. CDR1 and CDR2 (germline): MNHEY, SMNVEV (reference sequence). The CDR3 runs 15 residues. CDR3 sequence: CASSSSVGFTYEQYF. CDR3 coding DNA: TGTGCCAGCAGTTCCTCGGTAGGTTTTACCTACGAGCAGTACTTC.

A word on this clone: Other nucleotide sequences in the sample specify the same CDR3. V gene TRBV29-1 combines with J gene TRBJ1-4; TRBD1 agrees at 8 bases. Trimming cost V 7 bases and J 5 bases; bases outside gene matches: 3. The V gene's germline CDR1 is SQVTM and CDR2 ANQGSEA. The CDR3 runs 12 residues. The CDR3: CSARTGNEKLFF. CDR3 DNA: TGCAGCGCGAGGACAGGGAATGAAAAACTGTTTTTT.

The CDR3 loop is CASSVSGGSTDTQYF. The CDR3 bases are TGTGCCAGCAGCGTTAGCGGGGGTAGCACAGATACGCAGTATTTT. The chain employs TRBV2 and TRBJ2-3, with 9 nucleotides matching TRBD2. The CDR3 extends over 15 amino acids. Losses at the gene ends were 6 bases for V and 0 bases for J; bases not matched to a gene: 4. Germline V lookup: CDR1 SNHLY, CDR2 FYNNEI.

This sequence joins TRBV4-1 and TRBJ2-3, with 14 bases aligning to TRBD2. Germline assignment: CDR1 MGHRA and CDR2 YSYEKL. The CDR3 consists of 19 residues. V shed 4 bases and J 0 bases; nucleotides not matched to a gene: 9. The chain's CDR3 is CASSRFGTSGSTSTDTQYF. Here the CDR3 DNA reads TGCGCCAGCAGCCGATTCGGGACTAGCGGGAGTACAAGCACAGATACGCAGTATTTT.

This chain links TRBV11-3 with TRBJ2-7; no definite D call. Germline CDR1 and CDR2: SGHNT and YENEEA. Trimming removed 1 base at V and 1 base at J, with 8 bases between. The CDR3 totals 14 residues. The chain's CDR3 is CASSLGPASYEQYF. The CDR3 bases are TGTGCCAGCAGCTTAGGGCCAGCGTCCTACGAGCAGTACTTC.

V gene TRBV27 combines with J gene TRBJ2-7, with D hard to call. The V gene lost 0 bases and the J gene lost 0 bases, with 6 bases spanning the gap. There are 14 residues in the CDR3. Germline CDR1 and CDR2: MNHEY and SMNVEV (reference sequence). CDR3 loop: CASSLSTVSYEQYF. The CDR3 DNA sequence: TGTGCCAGCAGTTTATCCACAGTCTCCTACGAGCAGTACTTC.

The rearrangement uses TRBV5-1 and TRBJ2-7; 13 bases match TRBD2. Germline CDR1 is SGHRS and CDR2 is YFSETQ. There are 17 residues in the CDR3. J gave up 0 bases and V 4 bases, and 7 bases lay outside the gene matches. The chain's CDR3 is CASSVGLAGPFSYEQYF. CDR3 bases: TGCGCCAGCAGCGTGGGACTAGCGGGACCCTTCTCCTACGAGCAGTACTTC. The full variable domain, its missing parts supplied by reference TRBV5-1 and TRBJ2-7, is KAGVTQTPRYLIKTRGQQVTLSCSPISGHRSVSWYQQTPGQGLQFLFEYFSETQRNKGNFPGRFSGRQFSNSRSEMNVSTLELGDSALYLCASSVGLAGPFSYEQYFGPGTRLTVT.

With regard to this clone: The sample holds other DNA sequences that translate to the same CDR3. The chain recombines TRBV19 with TRBJ1-5; D is perhaps TRBD1 (5 bases). Germline values: CDR1 LNHDA, CDR2 SQIVND (reference sequence). This CDR3 is built from 13 residues. V lost 4 bases and J lost 5, with 9 bases in between. As DNA, the CDR3 is TGTGCCAGTAGTACCCTGGGGGATCAGCCCCAGCATTTT. This translates into CASSTLGDQPQHF.

A single count supports this clone. The rearrangement uses TRBV28 and TRBJ1-3; D unclear. CDR3 size: 14 residues. Germline lookup yields CDR1 MDHEN and CDR2 SYDVKM. V shed 5 bases and J shed 2 bases, with 10 bases lying between them. CDR3 in DNA: TGTGCCAGCAGTGTGGGGTATGCTGGAAACACCATATATTTT. It specifies CASSVGYAGNTIYF.